A selection of T cell receptor beta chains follows, all from one sample in a study of T cell changes during pregnancy in multiple sclerosis. The table came from immunoSEQ multiplex PCR; TCRdb's copy has only in-frame clones and leaves some out. The profile shows around 100,000 clones, roughly 93% of them singletons. The specimen comprised peripheral blood, sampled before pregnancy. Receptor source: a female donor with multiple sclerosis, enrolled in a pregnancy study. Each CDR3 is given with its conserved first and last residue. A D gene is named only where the DNA matches it firmly. The size field is filled for only some rows; it gives once, few, many or a size class.

v_call,clone_size,d_call,j_call,cdr3_aa,cdr3_nt
TRBV5-4,once,TRBD1,TRBJ1-5,CASRRDRAENQPQHF,TGTGCCAGCAGAAGGGACAGGGCAGAAAATCAGCCCCAGCATTTT
TRBV19,NA,NA,TRBJ1-1,CASSPGHWNTEAFF,TGTGCCAGTAGTCCGGGACACTGGAACACTGAAGCTTTCTTT
TRBV27,NA,TRBD1,TRBJ2-7,CASSWTGSYEQYF,TGTGCCAGCAGTTGGACAGGTTCCTACGAGCAGTACTTC
TRBV5-5,few,NA,TRBJ1-2,CASSDSGTHGYTF,TGTGCCAGCAGCGATTCCGGGACACATGGCTACACCTTC
TRBV2,NA,TRBD1,TRBJ2-4,CASSVADRASDIQYF,TGTGCCAGCAGTGTAGCGGACAGGGCATCAGACATTCAGTACTTC
TRBV28,NA,NA,TRBJ1-5,CASSLREGKGNQPQHF,TGTGCCAGCAGCCTCCGGGAGGGGAAGGGAAATCAGCCCCAGCATTTT
TRBV27,NA,NA,TRBJ2-2,CASSFGGNTGELFF,TGTGCCAGCAGTTTCGGGGGTAACACCGGGGAGCTGTTTTTT
TRBV7-8,NA,TRBD1,TRBJ1-2,CASSPRQGFYGYTF,TGTGCCAGCAGCCCTCGACAGGGTTTTTATGGCTACACCTTC
TRBV10-1,NA,TRBD1,TRBJ1-1,CATRQGRDTEAFF,TGCGCCACCCGACAGGGAAGGGACACTGAAGCTTTCTTT
TRBV10-3,few,NA,TRBJ2-7,CAISDGRAYEQYF,TGTGCCATCAGTGATGGCAGGGCCTACGAGCAGTACTTC
TRBV6-5,NA,NA,TRBJ1-5,CASPGVAISPQHF,TGTGCCAGCCCGGGGGTAGCAATCAGCCCCCAGCATTTT
TRBV9,NA,TRBD2,TRBJ2-1,CASSARLAVTYNEQFF,TGTGCCAGCAGCGCCCGTCTAGCGGTCACCTACAATGAGCAGTTCTTC
TRBV19,NA,TRBD2,TRBJ2-7,CASSSTSGPSYEQYF,TGTGCCAGTAGTAGTACTAGCGGGCCCTCCTACGAGCAGTACTTC
TRBV4-1,NA,NA,TRBJ2-1,CASSFYHEQFF,TGCGCCAGCAGCTTCTACCATGAGCAGTTCTTC
TRBV5-6,NA,TRBD1,TRBJ2-5,CASSLAGRGQETQYF,TGTGCCAGCAGCTTGGCCGGCAGGGGGCAAGAGACCCAGTACTTC
TRBV9,NA,TRBD2,TRBJ2-1,CASDWGQPQRESHNEQFF,TGTGCCAGCGACTGGGGGCAACCGCAGCGGGAGTCCCACAATGAGCAGTTCTTC
TRBV30,NA,TRBD1,TRBJ1-5,CAWSMGQGNQPQHF,TGTGCCTGGAGCATGGGACAGGGCAATCAGCCCCAGCATTTT
TRBV25-1,NA,NA,TRBJ2-2,CASSRAGELFF,TGTGCCAGCAGCCGAGCCGGGGAGCTGTTTTTT
TRBV7-9,NA,NA,TRBJ2-7,CASSLSEGATYEQYF,TGTGCCAGCAGCTTAAGTGAAGGGGCAACCTACGAGCAGTACTTC
TRBV29-1,NA,TRBD1,TRBJ2-5,CSVEDYSPPWTGQETQYF,TGCAGCGTTGAAGATTATTCCCCTCCTTGGACAGGGCAAGAGACCCAGTACTTC
TRBV7-9,NA,TRBD1,TRBJ1-1,CASSPLLWIDREGNTEAFF,TGTGCCAGCAGCCCATTGTTATGGATAGACAGGGAAGGAAACACTGAAGCTTTCTTT
TRBV6-1,NA,TRBD1,TRBJ1-5,CASSEEGDRSQPQHF,TGTGCCAGCAGTGAAGAGGGGGACAGGAGTCAGCCCCAGCATTTT
TRBV19,NA,NA,TRBJ1-1,CASSIGTENTEAFF,TGTGCCAGTAGTATAGGGACAGAGAACACTGAAGCTTTCTTT
TRBV7-8,NA,NA,TRBJ2-2,CAAQDINTGELFF,TGTGCGGCCCAGGACATAAACACCGGGGAGCTGTTTTTT
TRBV10-1,NA,TRBD2,TRBJ2-2,CASTWSGRACGELFF,TGCGCCAGCACGTGGAGCGGGAGGGCCTGCGGGGAGCTGTTTTTT
TRBV5-1,NA,NA,TRBJ1-1,CASRRREGNTEAFF,TGCGCCAGCAGGAGGAGAGAAGGGAACACTGAAGCTTTCTTT
TRBV7-8,NA,NA,TRBJ2-1,CAGSGEQFF,TGTGCTGGTAGCGGTGAGCAGTTCTTC
TRBV10-1,NA,TRBD2,TRBJ2-5,CASSGLAGIQETQYF,TGCGCCAGCAGCGGACTAGCGGGGATCCAAGAGACCCAGTACTTC
TRBV7-9,NA,TRBD1,TRBJ1-2,CASSLVGQGYGYTF,TGTGCCAGCAGCTTAGTGGGACAGGGATATGGCTACACCTTC
TRBV7-9,NA,TRBD2,TRBJ2-3,CASRFYGRETDTQYF,TGTGCCAGCAGATTTTACGGGCGGGAGACAGATACGCAGTATTTT
TRBV19,few,NA,TRBJ1-1,CASRSDTRPNTEAFF,TGTGCCAGTAGATCGGACACACGCCCGAACACTGAAGCTTTCTTT
TRBV5-4,NA,TRBD1,TRBJ2-2,CASSQDRGGNTGELFF,TGTGCCAGCAGCCAGGACAGGGGGGGAAACACCGGGGAGCTGTTTTTT
TRBV15,NA,NA,TRBJ2-1,CATSSTTYNEQFF,TGTGCCACCAGCAGCACTACCTACAATGAGCAGTTCTTC
TRBV27,once,NA,TRBJ2-3,CASSSLETGDTQYF,TGTGCCAGCAGTTCCCTTGAGACGGGGGATACGCAGTATTTT
TRBV15,NA,TRBD1,TRBJ2-5,CATSKGQEETQYF,TGTGCCACCAGCAAAGGACAGGAAGAGACCCAGTACTTC
TRBV4-3,NA,NA,TRBJ1-1,CASSQDLRGRRTEAFF,TGCGCCAGCAGCCAAGATCTACGGGGGAGGAGGACTGAAGCTTTCTTT
TRBV11-2,few,TRBD1,TRBJ1-5,CASSPGTGNQPQHF,TGTGCCAGCAGCCCGGGGACAGGCAATCAGCCCCAGCATTTT
TRBV18,NA,TRBD2,TRBJ2-5,CASSAGGPVAQYF,TGTGCCAGCTCAGCGGGAGGGCCGGTGGCCCAGTACTTC
TRBV4-1,NA,TRBD2,TRBJ2-5,CASSQWVGGETQYF,TGCGCCAGCAGCCAATGGGTCGGGGGGGAGACCCAGTACTTC
TRBV6-5,NA,NA,TRBJ2-2,CASSYSQNTGELFF,TGTGCCAGCAGTTACTCTCAGAACACCGGGGAGCTGTTTTTT
TRBV2,NA,NA,TRBJ1-4,CASSGLRGGEKLFF,TGTGCCAGCAGTGGTCTCAGGGGTGGGGAAAAACTGTTTTTT
TRBV19,NA,TRBD2,TRBJ2-7,CASSIIAGTYEQYF,TGTGCCAGTAGTATTATAGCGGGTACCTACGAGCAGTACTTC
TRBV5-4,NA,TRBD2,TRBJ2-7,CASSPGRAGGSYEQYF,TGTGCCAGCAGCCCCGGAAGAGCGGGAGGCAGCTACGAGCAGTACTTC
TRBV6-5,NA,TRBD1,TRBJ1-5,CASSSDRGSNQPQHF,TGTGCCAGCAGCTCCGACAGGGGTAGCAATCAGCCCCAGCATTTT
TRBV19,NA,NA,TRBJ2-7,CASSIVGGYEQYF,TGTGCCAGTAGTATAGTGGGAGGTTACGAGCAGTACTTC